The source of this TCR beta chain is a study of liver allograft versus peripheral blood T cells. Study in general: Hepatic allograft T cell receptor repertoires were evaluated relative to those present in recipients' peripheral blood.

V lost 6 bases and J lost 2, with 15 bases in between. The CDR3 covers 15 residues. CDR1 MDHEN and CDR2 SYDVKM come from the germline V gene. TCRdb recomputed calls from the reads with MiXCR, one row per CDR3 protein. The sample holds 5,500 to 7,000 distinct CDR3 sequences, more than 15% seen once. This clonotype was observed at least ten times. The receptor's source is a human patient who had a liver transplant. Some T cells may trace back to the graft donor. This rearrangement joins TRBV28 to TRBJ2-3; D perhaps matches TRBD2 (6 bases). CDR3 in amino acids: CASSPVGGATDTQYF. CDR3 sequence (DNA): TGTGCCAGCAGCCCCGTCGGGGGAGCCACAGATACGCAGTATTTT.